The rows below give T cell receptor beta chains drawn from one sample of a study of shared clonotypes between healthy human individuals. The protocol was immunoSEQ multiplex PCR, while the TCRdb copy is restricted to in-frame clones and leaves out a portion. The sample gives under 650,000 clones, around 96% of which show up once; about 0.054% is in the top ten. The specimen sequenced was naive CD4+ T cells sorted from blood. The origin of the receptors is a young woman in good health. Both conserved end residues are part of each CDR3. The D gene is left open where the match is weak. Clone size is given for some rows only: seen once, a few or many times, or a class if the clone is expanded.

d_call	clone_size	v_call	j_call	cdr3_aa	cdr3_nt
TRBD2	.	TRBV7-8	TRBJ2-7	CASSLRIAGLAAPYF	TGTGCCAGCAGCTTAAGAATCGCGGGACTAGCGGCGCCGTACTTC
.	.	TRBV28	TRBJ1-2	CASGPRGYGYTF	TGTGCCAGCGGCCCTCGGGGGTATGGCTACACCTTC
TRBD2	.	TRBV11-2	TRBJ2-2	CASSRTSGLGGELFF	TGTGCCAGCAGCCGGACTAGCGGGCTTGGCGGGGAGCTGTTTTTT
TRBD1	once	TRBV28	TRBJ1-2	CASRGQGSDYGYTF	TGTGCCAGCAGGGGACAGGGGTCCGACTATGGCTACACCTTC
.	.	TRBV6-5	TRBJ2-5	CASRGLEQETQYF	TGTGCCAGCAGGGGGTTGGAACAAGAGACCCAGTACTTC
.	.	TRBV7-3	TRBJ2-1	CASSLDWNNEQFF	TGTGCCAGCAGCTTGGACTGGAACAATGAGCAGTTCTTC
TRBD2	.	TRBV4-1	TRBJ2-1	CASSPRLAGGDEQFF	TGCGCCAGCAGCCCTCGGCTAGCGGGAGGCGATGAGCAGTTCTTC
TRBD1	.	TRBV19	TRBJ1-5	CASSSRDRGFQPQHF	TGTGCCAGTAGTTCCAGGGACAGGGGATTCCAGCCCCAGCATTTT
.	.	TRBV2	TRBJ1-1	CASTTDNGRYAFF	TGTGCCAGCACTACCGATAACGGGAGGTACGCTTTCTTT
TRBD1	.	TRBV5-1	TRBJ1-2	CASSLGTGDYGYTF	TGCGCCAGCAGCTTGGGGACAGGGGATTATGGCTACACCTTC
.	once	TRBV28	TRBJ2-7	CASSRLAVDYEQYF	TGTGCCAGCAGTCGTTTAGCGGTAGACTACGAGCAGTACTTC
.	.	TRBV6-5	TRBJ1-4	CASSRPYDEKLFF	TGTGCCAGCAGTCGGCCGTATGACGAAAAACTGTTTTTT
.	.	TRBV5-1	TRBJ1-1	CASSARTASNTEAFF	TGCGCCAGCAGCGCGCGAACAGCCTCGAACACTGAAGCTTTCTTT
TRBD1	.	TRBV7-9	TRBJ1-2	CASSPGQGNYGYTF	TGTGCCAGCAGCCCGGGACAGGGAAACTATGGCTACACCTTC
.	.	TRBV5-4	TRBJ2-3	CASSLSKGAADTQYF	TGTGCCAGCAGCTTGAGCAAAGGTGCAGCAGATACGCAGTATTTT
.	.	TRBV27	TRBJ2-7	CASSQQKGRGAWQYF	TGTGCCAGCAGCCAACAAAAGGGGCGGGGCGCGTGGCAGTACTTC
.	.	TRBV10-3	TRBJ2-6	CAISLSGEPGANVLTF	TGTGCCATCAGCCTATCGGGGGAGCCTGGGGCCAACGTCCTGACTTTC
.	few	TRBV7-9	TRBJ2-2	CASSLGLSGELFF	TGTGCCAGCAGCTTAGGGCTCTCTGGGGAGCTGTTTTTT
.	.	TRBV27	TRBJ1-4	CASSLQGSREKLFF	TGTGCCAGCAGTTTGCAGGGATCGCGGGAAAAACTGTTTTTT